This T cell receptor beta chain was obtained from a study of neurological immune-mediated disorders. Study conclusions and caveats: Phylogenetic analysis grouped 18 of 34 multiple sclerosis patients' repertoires together, suggesting a possible repertoire signature. None of the CDR3 amino acid sequences of expanded clones were shared across subjects, and this suggested private repertoires in all groups.

Synthesis of cDNA was performed by 5'RACE using 10-nucleotide random UMIs. The output of every sequencing run exceeded 160 million TCR-beta sequences, derived from 15-18 subjects. TCRdb called the 5' RACE reads again in MiXCR, with one record for every CDR3 protein. The sample holds about 74,000 distinct CDR3 sequences; roughly 5.6% are singletons and the top ten take 7.4%. This clonotype was counted many times. The antigen remains unidentified. The CDR3 has 14 residues. The germline V gene encodes CDR1 MNHEY and CDR2 SVGAGI. Trimming removed 5 bases from V and 1 base from J, with 11 bases in between. The source material was PBMCs. The source of this sequence is a man between 18 and 29 years old with multiple sclerosis. The chain joins TRBV6-5 to TRBJ1-2; D is possibly TRBD1 (6 bases). The DNA for the CDR3 is TGTGCCAGCAGTAGGGTAGGGGGTAACTATGGCTACACCTTC. It encodes CASSRVGGNYGYTF.